This is a list of T cell receptor beta chains from one sample in a study of control samples from healthy donors and cancer patients. Only in-frame clones appear in the TCRdb table, and some are missing; sequencing was by immunoSEQ multiplex PCR. The table has 55,000 to 65,000 clones, more than 75% seen once. Sample: PBMCs. The receptors were sampled from a woman aged 55 to 70 with lung cancer. CDR3s include the opening cysteine and the closing phenylalanine or tryptophan. A D gene is named only where the DNA matches it firmly. Clone size is not always given. Where it is, it says once, few, many or a class for expanded clones.

v_gene	abundance	j_gene	d_gene	len	CDR3aa	CDR3nt
TRBV19	.	TRBJ1-2	TRBD1	13	CASSIVGQYGYTF	TGTGCCAGTAGTATAGTGGGACAGTATGGCTACACCTTC
TRBV5-4	few	TRBJ1-1	.	13	CASSAAPNTEAFF	TGTGCCAGCAGCGCCGCGCCGAACACTGAAGCTTTCTTT
TRBV2	.	TRBJ1-5	.	16	CASSWNPGHSNQPQHF	TGTGCCAGCAGTTGGAATCCGGGACACTCGAATCAGCCCCAGCATTTT
TRBV5-5	.	TRBJ2-5	.	13	CASSLSPQETQYF	TGTGCCAGCAGCCTCTCCCCTCAAGAGACCCAGTACTTC
TRBV12-3/TRBV12-4	.	TRBJ1-1	.	13	CASSFGQNTEAFF	TGTGCCAGCAGTTTCGGACAGAACACTGAAGCTTTCTTT
TRBV5-1	.	TRBJ2-1	TRBD2	18	CASSLDLAGIVSYNEQFF	TGCGCCAGCAGCTTGGACCTAGCGGGAATTGTCTCCTACAATGAGCAGTTCTTC
TRBV28	once	TRBJ2-7	.	12	CASSPSLYEQYF	TGTGCCAGCAGCCCCTCCCTCTACGAGCAGTACTTC
TRBV5-6	few	TRBJ2-5	.	14	CASSRDFSQETQYF	TGTGCCAGCAGCCGGGACTTTAGTCAAGAGACCCAGTACTTC
TRBV11-3	.	TRBJ2-1	TRBD1	17	CASSLGRGPLLRDEQFF	TGTGCCAGCAGCTTAGGCAGGGGGCCCCTCTTAAGGGATGAGCAGTTCTTC
TRBV24-1	.	TRBJ1-5	.	13	CATSDTDSQPQHF	TGTGCCACCAGTGATACGGACAGCCAGCCCCAGCATTTT
TRBV19	.	TRBJ2-1	TRBD2	14	CASSSTSGRSEQFF	TGTGCCAGTAGTAGCACTAGCGGGAGGAGTGAGCAGTTCTTC
TRBV12-3/TRBV12-4	.	TRBJ2-7	.	12	CASSLMGYEQYF	TGTGCCAGCAGTTTAATGGGGTACGAGCAGTACTTC
TRBV2	once	TRBJ2-1	TRBD1	14	CASSETGRGNEQFF	TGTGCCAGCAGTGAGACAGGGAGAGGCAATGAGCAGTTCTTC
TRBV6-5	.	TRBJ2-2	.	14	CASSFTTPTGELFF	TGTGCCAGCAGTTTTACCACCCCCACCGGGGAGCTGTTTTTT
TRBV7-9	.	TRBJ2-7	TRBD1	12	CASSFGQGPKYF	TGTGCCAGCAGCTTCGGACAGGGCCCCAAGTACTTC
TRBV29-1	.	TRBJ1-4	.	11	CSVEGEGTLFF	TGCAGCGTTGAAGGCGAAGGGACACTGTTTTTT
TRBV2	.	TRBJ1-4	.	17	CASSEALQRGANEKLFF	TGTGCCAGCAGTGAAGCGCTTCAACGGGGGGCTAATGAAAAACTGTTTTTT
TRBV7-9	once	TRBJ1-1	TRBD1	13	CASSSAGGAEAFF	TGTGCCAGCAGCTCCGCAGGGGGCGCTGAAGCTTTCTTT
TRBV6-6	once	TRBJ2-7	TRBD1	14	CASSAGQGHYEQYF	TGTGCCAGCAGCGCCGGACAGGGACATTACGAGCAGTACTTC
TRBV20-1	.	TRBJ1-2	.	11	CSASANYGYTF	TGCAGTGCTAGTGCCAACTATGGCTACACCTTC
TRBV3-1/TRBV3-2	.	TRBJ1-2	TRBD1	14	CASSPPGQAGGYTF	TGTGCCAGCAGCCCGCCGGGACAGGCCGGTGGCTACACCTTC
TRBV6-2/TRBV6-3	.	TRBJ2-5	TRBD2	16	CASSYSGAGGPETQYF	TGTGCCAGCAGTTACTCAGGAGCGGGAGGGCCCGAGACCCAGTACTTC